The subject of this entry is one T cell receptor beta chain. This record belongs to a study of glioma-infiltrating T cells after dendritic cell vaccination. Looked up from germline, CDR1 is LNHDA and CDR2 is SQIVND (reference sequence). This CDR3 is built from 15 residues. With 7 bases clipped from V and 4 bases from J, the junction kept 11 bases outside the gene matches. This sample's time point: after dendritic cell vaccination, including at tumor progression/relapse. The primer mix had 60 V beta and 13 J beta primers. The method was immunoSEQ multiplex PCR; TCRdb's version includes in-frame clones alone and lacks a portion of them. The table shows 85,000 or so clones, with 75% to 90% occurring only once.

This chain links TRBV19 with TRBJ2-5; TRBD1 matches at 8 bases. The clonotype was recovered from a human donor with glioblastoma. Specimen: blood, collected after dendritic cell vaccination. The CDR3 sequence is CASKGGQGLGETQYF. The CDR3, as DNA: TGTGCCAGTAAAGGCGGACAGGGATTGGGAGAGACCCAGTACTTC.